The present entry profiles one TCR beta chain with its context. What it recognizes is unknown. Germline V gene data show CDR1 as MDHEN and CDR2 as SYDVKM. The CDR3 extends over 14 amino acids. The germline V and J ends were trimmed by 4 bases and 2 bases, with 8 bases remaining between them. A multiplex PCR was run with 60 Vbeta primers and 13 Jbeta primers. Data came from immunoSEQ multiplex PCR; TCRdb stores just in-frame clones and leaves some out. Seen here are fewer than 250,000 clones, approximately 90% observed once, and the top ten hold about 1%. The record originates from a study of cytomegalovirus exposure and HLA in healthy donors. Across the whole study: Of a few hundred genotyped donors, around 86% grouped in the Caucasian-associated ancestry cluster. Overall study results and limits: Earlier analysis found most TCR beta V segments productive about 87% or about 30% of the time.

Among the donors, all were healthy bone marrow donors. The chain couples TRBV28 to TRBJ2-2; D remains ambiguous. The receptor comes from a boy aged 2 to 9 in good health and CMV-seronegative. The sample consisted of PBMCs. The CDR3 sequence is CASSSPFNTGELFF. The DNA for the CDR3 is TGTGCCAGCAGTTCCCCGTTCAACACCGGGGAGCTGTTTTTT.